The 30 T cell receptor beta chains below all came from one sample that was sequenced in a study of cytomegalovirus exposure and HLA in healthy donors. The PCR had 60 Vbeta and 13 Jbeta primers. Method: immunoSEQ multiplex PCR; TCRdb's copy keeps in-frame clones and lacks some. This table has approximately 220,000 clones, 75% to 80% appearing once. Input material: PBMCs. These receptors were obtained from a man aged 18-30 years in good health and CMV-seronegative.

V and J are TRBV30 and TRBJ1-1; D is uncertain. The CDR3 runs 13 residues. The germline CDR1 and CDR2 sequences are GTSNPN and SVGIG (reference sequence). Trimming took off 3 bases at V and 0 bases at J, with 8 bases between the two ends. CDR3 nucleotide sequence: TGTGCCTGGAGCCAGCGAATGAACACTGAAGCTTTCTTT. It specifies CAWSQRMNTEAFF. Drawing the rest from reference TRBV30 and TRBJ1-1, the complete variable domain is SQTIHQWPATLVQPVGSPLSLECTVEGTSNPNLYWYRQAAGRGLQLLFYSVGIGQISSEVPQNLSASRPQDRQFILSSKKLLLSDSGFYLCAWSQRMNTEAFFGQGTRLTVV.

This chain joins TRBV19 and TRBJ2-5, with 11 bases lining up with TRBD2. This CDR3 is 17 amino acids long. The V gene end was trimmed by 5 bases and the J gene end by 3 bases; junction bases not matched to a gene: 11. Germline assignment: CDR1 LNHDA and CDR2 SQIVND (reference sequence). In DNA, the CDR3 is TGTGCCAGTAGTCCTCACTCGGGACTAGCGGATGAAGAGACCCAGTACTTC. Its translation: CASSPHSGLADEETQYF.

The genes are TRBV6-1 and TRBJ1-5; 10 nucleotides agree with TRBD1. J was trimmed by 5 bases and V by 7 bases; bases with no gene match: 8. The V gene's germline CDR1 is MNHNS and CDR2 SASEGT. The CDR3 extends over 15 amino acids. The CDR3: CASNTWDRGYQPQHF. The CDR3 DNA follows: TGTGCCAGCAACACCTGGGACAGGGGATATCAGCCCCAGCATTTT.

The V gene is TRBV30, the J gene TRBJ2-1; D not certain. Germline V lookup: CDR1 GTSNPN, CDR2 SVGIG (reference sequence). The V gene lost 0 bases and the J gene lost 8 bases, with 17 bases spanning the gap. The CDR3 has 15 amino acids. The DNA of the CDR3 is TGTGCCTGGAGTGTCCGACCCTTGGCCGGAGATGAGCAGTTCTTC. It codes for CAWSVRPLAGDEQFF.

Of note for this clone: This CDR3 is also generated by other DNA sequences in the sample. This chain uses TRBV7-9 with TRBJ2-3, with 14 bases aligning to TRBD2. The CDR3 covers 15 residues. V lost 5 bases, J lost 10 bases, and 8 bases stayed unmatched. In germline, CDR1 is SEHNR, CDR2 FQNEAQ (reference sequence). CDR3 in amino acids: CASSRGLAGERAQYF. In DNA, the CDR3 is TGTGCCAGCAGCCGGGGACTAGCGGGAGAAAGGGCGCAGTATTTT.

The chain employs TRBV7-2 and TRBJ1-6; 8 nucleotides agree with TRBD1. CDR1 and CDR2 from the germline V gene are SGHTA and FQGNSA. Losses at the gene ends were 3 bases for V and 5 bases for J; bases not matched to a gene: 6. The CDR3 contains 16 residues. The CDR3 region is CASSLQGALDNSPLHF. For the CDR3, the DNA is TGTGCCAGCAGCTTGCAGGGGGCGTTAGATAATTCACCCCTCCACTTT. The complete variable domain, with remaining parts taken from reference TRBV7-2 and TRBJ1-6, reads GAGVSQSPSNKVTEKGKDVELRCDPISGHTALYWYRQSLGQGLEFLIYFQGNSAPDKSGLPSDRFSAERTGGSVSTLTIQRTQQEDSAVYLCASSLQGALDNSPLHFGNGTRLTVT.

V and J are TRBV4-3 and TRBJ2-1; TRBD2 agrees at 9 bases. The CDR3 totals 16 residues. Germline CDR1 LGHNA, CDR2 YSLEER. V lost 4 bases to trimming and J lost 9 bases; unmatched junction nucleotides: 13. The DNA of the CDR3 is TGCGCCAGCAGCCTCCTAGGGGGCGGGGGGGCCGGTGAGCAGTTCTTC. Translating gives CASSLLGGGGAGEQFF.

The V gene is TRBV5-4, the J gene TRBJ1-2; 9 bases are shared with TRBD1. The V gene's germline CDR1 is SGHNT and CDR2 YYREEE (reference sequence). CDR3 length equals 16 residues. Trimming cost V 3 bases and J 4 bases; bases outside gene matches: 10. Here the CDR3 DNA reads TGTGCCAGCAGCTCAGGCGGGACAGGGCGAACCTATGGCTACACCTTC. Translation: CASSSGGTGRTYGYTF. Full variable domain (outside the CDR3, taken from reference TRBV5-4 and TRBJ1-2): ETGVTQSPTHLIKTRGQQVTLRCSSQSGHNTVSWYQQALGQGPQFIFQYYREEENGRGNFPPRFSGLQFPNYSSELNVNALELDDSALYLCASSSGGTGRTYGYTFGSGTRLTVV.

V usage is TRBV7-9 and J usage is TRBJ1-5; D is undetermined. Germline assignment: CDR1 SEHNR and CDR2 FQNEAQ (reference sequence). This CDR3 has 14 amino acids. Trimming removed 2 bases from V and 3 bases from J, with 8 bases in between. The CDR3 DNA reads as TGTGCCAGCAGCTTAACCGGGGACAATCAGCCCCAGCATTTT. This sequence encodes CASSLTGDNQPQHF.

Only a few counts were recorded for this clone. The chain uses TRBV9 and TRBJ1-2, with D maybe TRBD1 (6 bases). The CDR3 contains 17 residues. The V end was cut by 0 bases, the J end by 5 bases, with 20 bases between. Germline V gives CDR1 SGDLS, CDR2 YYNGEE. The DNA of the CDR3 is TGTGCCAGCAGCGTAGTTATCCGTGGGGGCCATGAATATGGCTACACCTTC. This translates into CASSVVIRGGHEYGYTF.

This clone was detected only once. The rearrangement uses TRBV4-1 and TRBJ2-2; D gene uncertain. V lost 1 base and J lost 5, with 8 bases in between. The CDR3 length is 14 residues. Germline CDR1 is MGHRA and CDR2 is YSYEKL. CDR3 nucleotide sequence: TGCGCCAGCAGCCAAGCGGAGATAACCGGGGAGCTGTTTTTT. This sequence encodes CASSQAEITGELFF.

The genes are TRBV19 and TRBJ2-7; 10 nucleotides match TRBD1. The CDR3 totals 15 residues. Trimming removed 5 bases from V and 5 bases from J; junction bases left unmatched: 9. From germline, CDR1 is LNHDA and CDR2 SQIVND (reference sequence). In DNA, the CDR3 is TGTGCCAGTAGTCTCCGGACAGGGGGGATCGACGAGCAGTACTTC. Its protein is CASSLRTGGIDEQYF.

This clone has only one observation. CDR3 nucleotides: TGTGCCAGCAGTCCCCCCCTTGGCACAGGGGGCCCCTCTGGAAACACCATATATTTT. It specifies CASSPPLGTGGPSGNTIYF. This chain uses TRBV28 with TRBJ1-3; TRBD1 matches 9 bases. The CDR3 extends over 19 amino acids. From germline, CDR1 is MDHEN and CDR2 SYDVKM. The J segment lost 0 bases and the V segment lost 5 bases, leaving 14 bases of the junction unmatched.

This chain uses TRBV7-9 with TRBJ2-5; D might be TRBD2 (6 bases). The CDR3 covers 16 residues. The V gene's germline CDR1 is SEHNR and CDR2 FQNEAQ (reference sequence). Trimming took 1 base from V and 4 from J, leaving 16 bases between them. The CDR3 here is CASSLGGGALGETQYF. The CDR3 nucleotides are TGTGCCAGCAGCTTAGGAGGAGGGGCCCTAGGAGAGACCCAGTACTTC.

This chain uses TRBV4-3 with TRBJ2-2, with a tentative D call TRBD2 (6 bases). CDR1 and CDR2 (germline): LGHNA, YSLEER. The ends were cut back, 1 base at V and 6 bases at J, with 15 bases in the middle. The CDR3 length is 16 residues. In DNA, the CDR3 is TGCGCCAGCAGCCAAGCCCATCTTTCGGGGGCCGGGGAGCTGTTTTTT. Translated, it gives CASSQAHLSGAGELFF.

Only a few counts were recorded for this clone. The chain has TRBV6-5 and TRBJ1-4, with D hard to call. Germline V gene data show CDR1 as MNHEY and CDR2 as SVGAGI. V lost 6 bases, J lost 0 bases, and 11 bases lay in between. The CDR3 totals 15 residues. CDR3 residues: CASSAAGTTNEKLFF. The CDR3 nucleotides are TGTGCCAGCAGCGCGGCCGGTACAACTAATGAAAAACTGTTTTTT.

The V and J genes are TRBV7-8 and TRBJ2-2; perhaps TRBD2 as D (5 bases). Trimming shortened V by 4 bases and J by 9 bases, and 18 bases separated the two germline ends. The CDR3 is 15 residues long. Germline assignment: CDR1 SGHVS and CDR2 FQNEAQ. Here the CDR3 DNA reads TGTGCCAGCAGCTCGGAAGACTGGCGGGCGAGGGAGCTGTTTTTT. It yields the protein CASSSEDWRARELFF.

The gene calls are TRBV29-1 and TRBJ2-3; TRBD2 might be the D (6 bases). Trimming cost V 6 bases and J 0 bases, with 13 bases left between them. This CDR3 comprises 14 residues. Looked up from germline, CDR1 is SQVTM and CDR2 is ANQGSEA. The CDR3: CSVDGGTSTDTQYF. The DNA for the CDR3 is TGCAGCGTGGATGGGGGGACTAGCACAGATACGCAGTATTTT.

A note on this clone: A read error may account for a junction end that differs from germline. Additional DNA sequences in this sample encode the identical CDR3. The chain joins TRBV5-6 to TRBJ2-3, with a weak D call TRBD1 (5 bases). CDR1 and CDR2 from the germline V gene are SGHDT and YYEEEE. The CDR3 has 14 residues. CDR3 sequence (DNA): TGCGCCAGCAGCCGTCCCAGGGCGCCGGATACGCAGTATTTT. Its translation: CASSRPRAPDTQYF.

The rearrangement links TRBV7-2 to TRBJ2-7; 7 bases line up with TRBD1. This CDR3 region has 15 residues. Germline V gene lookup returns CDR1 SGHTA and CDR2 FQGNSA. J gave up 2 bases and V 5 bases, and 9 bases lay outside the gene matches. This CDR3 is CASSQEPGGTYEQYF. As DNA, the CDR3 is TGTGCCAGCAGCCAAGAGCCAGGGGGAACCTACGAGCAGTACTTC.

The rearrangement links TRBV14 to TRBJ2-5; TRBD1 might be the D (5 bases). The better agreement between TRBJ2-7 and the DNA end casts doubt on the J call. Germline V gives CDR1 SGHDN, CDR2 FVKESK. The CDR3 has 13 amino acids. The DNA of the CDR3 is TGTGCCAGCAGTAGTCACAGGACCTACGAGCAGTACTTC. This translates into CASSSHRTYEQYF.

CDR3 coding DNA: TGTGCCAGCAGCGAGCCGGGGGATGTGGAAGATACGCAGTATTTT. This sequence encodes CASSEPGDVEDTQYF. J is TRBJ2-3 and V is TRBV9; D may be TRBD2 (6 bases). Germline V gene lookup returns CDR1 SGDLS and CDR2 YYNGEE. The CDR3 is made up of 15 amino acids. V lost 3 bases and J 5 bases, leaving 16 bases between the germline ends.

This sequence joins TRBV20-1 and TRBJ1-2; maybe TRBD1 (5 bases). The V end was cut by 3 bases, the J end by 13 bases, with 12 bases between. This CDR3 has 10 amino acids. The V gene's germline CDR1 is DFQATT and CDR2 SNEGSKA (reference sequence). The CDR3 loop is CSASRGTVTF. The CDR3 DNA is TGCAGTGCTAGCCGAGGGACTGTCACCTTC.

This clone was seen more than once but under ten times. This chain joins TRBV6-4 and TRBJ2-1, with 7 nucleotides matching TRBD2. Germline V lookup: CDR1 MRHNA, CDR2 SNTAGT. The CDR3 has 11 amino acids. The ends lost 3 bases at V and 15 bases at J; junction bases unmatched: 5. The CDR3 spells CASSEGLGWFF. The CDR3, as DNA: TGTGCCAGCAGTGAAGGACTAGGTTGGTTCTTC.

The chain uses TRBV6-5 and TRBJ1-1, with D uncertain. The CDR3 covers 16 residues. Trimming removed 2 bases from V and 0 bases from J, with 13 bases in between. CDR1 is MNHEY and CDR2 is SVGAGI in the germline V gene. The CDR3 DNA reads as TGTGCCAGCAGTTACGGCTGGGAGCAAGTGAACACTGAAGCTTTCTTT. Translated, it gives CASSYGWEQVNTEAFF.

This clone has more than one count but fewer than ten. The rearrangement joins TRBV19 to TRBJ2-7, with a possible D match to TRBD1 (5 bases). The CDR3 length is 14 residues. V gave up 6 bases and J gave up 6 bases, with 18 bases separating them. CDR1 is LNHDA and CDR2 is SQIVND in the germline V gene (reference sequence). CDR3 sequence (DNA): TGTGCCAGTAGGGGGCAGTTCCTTTTGGGCGAGCAGTACTTC. It translates to CASRGQFLLGEQYF.

The chain couples TRBV5-1 to TRBJ1-3; TRBD1 is a possible D gene (5 bases). The CDR3 is 16 residues long. Germline V gene data show CDR1 as SGHRS and CDR2 as YFSETQ. V was trimmed by 0 bases and J by 1 base, leaving 11 bases between them. The CDR3 DNA reads TGCGCCAGCAGCTTGGATGGCAGGGTATCTGGAAACACCATATATTTT. This sequence encodes CASSLDGRVSGNTIYF. Drawing the rest from reference TRBV5-1 and TRBJ1-3, the complete variable domain is KAGVTQTPRYLIKTRGQQVTLSCSPISGHRSVSWYQQTPGQGLQFLFEYFSETQRNKGNFPGRFSGRQFSNSRSEMNVSTLELGDSALYLCASSLDGRVSGNTIYFGEGSWLTVV.

This chain links TRBV9 with TRBJ2-1, with TRBD2 matching 8 bases. The germline V gene encodes CDR1 SGDLS and CDR2 YYNGEE. V was clipped by 0 bases and J by 2 bases; unmatched bases: 1. The CDR3 length is 15 residues. CDR3 nucleotides: TGTGCCAGCAGCGTAGGGGGACTAGCCTACAATGAGCAGTTCTTC. Translated, it gives CASSVGGLAYNEQFF. The variable domain in full, completed from reference TRBV9 and TRBJ2-1, reads DSGVTQTPKHLITATGQRVTLRCSPRSGDLSVYWYQQSLDQGLQFLIQYYNGEERAKGNILERFSAQQFPDLHSELNLSSLELGDSALYFCASSVGGLAYNEQFFGPGTRLTVL.

This rearrangement joins TRBV10-3 to TRBJ1-1, with TRBD1 matching 9 bases. Germline V gene sequence: CDR1 ENHRY, CDR2 SYGVKD. This CDR3 comprises 14 residues. The V and J ends lost 5 bases and 3 bases, in that order; junction bases with no gene match: 4. The CDR3: CAISRTGADTEAFF. Here the CDR3 DNA reads TGTGCCATCAGTCGGACAGGGGCTGACACTGAAGCTTTCTTT.

CDR3 protein: CASSYSATPPNGQYF. Here the CDR3 DNA reads TGTGCCAGCAGTTACTCTGCGACACCGCCAAACGGCCAGTACTTC. This rearrangement joins TRBV6-5 to TRBJ2-5, with D unclear. Trimming took off 0 bases at V and 10 bases at J, with 18 bases between the two ends. From germline, CDR1 is MNHEY and CDR2 SVGAGI. The CDR3 runs 15 residues.